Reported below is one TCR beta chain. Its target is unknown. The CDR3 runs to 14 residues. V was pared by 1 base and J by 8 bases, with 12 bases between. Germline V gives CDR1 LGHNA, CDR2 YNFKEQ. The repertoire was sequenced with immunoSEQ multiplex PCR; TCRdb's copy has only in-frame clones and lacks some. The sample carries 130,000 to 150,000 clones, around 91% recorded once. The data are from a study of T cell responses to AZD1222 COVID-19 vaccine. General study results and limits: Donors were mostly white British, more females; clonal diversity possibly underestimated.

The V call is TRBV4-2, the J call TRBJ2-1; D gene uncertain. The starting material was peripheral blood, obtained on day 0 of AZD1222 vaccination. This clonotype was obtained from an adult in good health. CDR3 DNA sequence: TGTGCCAGCAGCCAAGTTATGTCCTCGGATGAGCAGTTCTTC. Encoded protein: CASSQVMSSDEQFF.